This entry features one T cell receptor beta chain sequence. Its antigen is currently unknown. Expressed TCRB transcripts were sequenced because the isolated RNA had all been reverse transcribed beforehand. The repertoire was sequenced with immunoSEQ multiplex PCR; TCRdb's copy has only in-frame clones and lacks some. The table records about 160,000 clones, roughly 60% of them present only once. These data are taken from a study of beta chain features in type 1 diabetes. As for the study in general: There was similarity between patients and healthy donors in age, gender and cell yields.

There are 17 residues in the CDR3. The germline CDR1 and CDR2 sequences are SGHTA and FQGNSA. Germline trimming cut 5 bases from V and 7 bases from J; bases unmatched to any gene: 15. General study points: Insertions were fewer and deletions more numerous at VDJ junctions in type 1 diabetes patients. For cells with high TCR expression, cDNA sequencing could yield over-representation. There was a moderate but significant shortening of TCRB CDR3s in all four CD4+ subsets of Type 1 diabetes patients.

This clonotype originated in a young man with type 1 diabetes. V and J are TRBV7-2 and TRBJ2-5, with TRBD2 identical over 11 bases. Input material: naive CD4+ T cells from blood. In DNA, the CDR3 is TGTGCCAGCAGCCCTCACTCGACTAGCGGGGTAAGAGGGACCCAGTACTTC. It specifies CASSPHSTSGVRGTQYF.